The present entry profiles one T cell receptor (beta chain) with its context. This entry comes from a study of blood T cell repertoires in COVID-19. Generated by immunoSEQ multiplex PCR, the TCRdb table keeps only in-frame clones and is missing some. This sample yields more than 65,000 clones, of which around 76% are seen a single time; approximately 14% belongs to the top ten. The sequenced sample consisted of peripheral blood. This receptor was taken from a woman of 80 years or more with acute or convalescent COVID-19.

CDR3 in DNA: TGTGCCAGTAGTATAGTTGTTACTAGTCGTTTTCTCGGGGAGCTGTTTTTT. Its protein is CASSIVVTSRFLGELFF. The V call is TRBV19, the J call TRBJ2-2, with a weak D call TRBD2 (5 bases). V was cut by 1 base and J by 7 bases, with 19 bases left in between. The length of the CDR3 is 17 residues. Germline CDR1 and CDR2: LNHDA and SQIVND (reference sequence).